The rows below give T cell receptor beta chains drawn from one sample of a study of response to subunit inactivated influenza vaccine. One entry per CDR3 protein results from TCRdb running MiXCR on the RT-PCR reads. The data hold approximately 700,000 distinct CDR3 sequences, with approximately 14% observed a single time. Here the sequenced sample was PBMCs from blood, taken 11 to 12 days after vaccination. These receptors were obtained from a middle-aged man who received an inactivated influenza vaccine. CDR3s include the opening cysteine and the closing phenylalanine or tryptophan. The D gene is left open where the match is weak. Some rows mark clone size as missing; the rest say once, few, many or name a class of expanded clone.

d_call | j_call | clone_size | v_call | cdr3_aa | cdr3_nt
. | TRBJ1-3 | few | TRBV6-1 | CASSPGAGALGNTIYF | TGTGCCAGCAGCCCCGGGGCAGGGGCGCTAGGAAACACCATATATTTT
TRBD1 | TRBJ2-5 | few | TRBV7-2 | CASSLFAQGARETQYF | TGTGCCAGCAGCTTATTCGCCCAGGGGGCTAGAGAGACCCAGTACTTC
. | TRBJ2-5 | . | TRBV3-1 | CASSQGFGLQETQYF | TGTGCCAGCAGCCAAGGGTTCGGACTGCAAGAGACCCAGTACTTC
TRBD2 | TRBJ2-3 | few | TRBV29-1 | CSVEDNGGAGDTQYF | TGCAGCGTTGAAGATAACGGGGGGGCAGGGGATACGCAGTATTTT
. | TRBJ2-7 | few | TRBV7-2 | CASSPRQNYEQYF | TGTGCCAGCAGCCCCCGCCAGAACTACGAGCAGTACTTC
. | TRBJ2-1 | few | TRBV28 | CASSAPRSSKSYNEQFF | TGTGCCAGCAGTGCTCCAAGGTCCAGCAAATCCTACAATGAGCAGTTCTTC
TRBD2 | TRBJ2-2 | few | TRBV24-1 | CATSLAGDTGELFF | TGTGCCACTAGCCTAGCGGGAGACACCGGGGAGCTGTTTTTT
. | TRBJ2-1 | . | TRBV7-2 | CASSSQARGGQSTF | TGTGCCAGCAGCTCCCAAGCCCGGGGGGGACAGTCAACCTTC
. | TRBJ2-7 | . | TRBV5-1 | CASSFGSSQSSYEQYF | TGCGCCAGCAGCTTTGGGTCTAGCCAGAGCTCCTACGAGCAGTACTTC
. | TRBJ2-7 | few | TRBV29-1 | CSVEFTRLNSYEQYF | TGCAGCGTTGAATTCACGCGCCTAAACTCCTACGAGCAGTACTTC
. | TRBJ1-5 | few | TRBV7-2 | CASSLFGGHSNQPQHF | TGTGCCAGCAGCTTATTCGGGGGCCATAGCAATCAGCCCCAGCATTTT
TRBD1 | TRBJ1-1 | . | TRBV5-1 | CASSPGDSPRNTEAFF | TGCGCCAGCAGCCCCGGGGACAGCCCAAGGAACACTGAAGCTTTCTTT
TRBD2 | TRBJ2-1 | . | TRBV20-1 | CSASSAGGLNEQFF | TGCAGTGCTAGTTCAGCGGGGGGGCTCAATGAGCAGTTCTTC
TRBD1 | TRBJ2-5 | . | TRBV5-1 | CASSLTTGSGETQYF | TGCGCCAGCAGCCTGACGACAGGGTCGGGAGAGACCCAGTACTTC
TRBD1 | TRBJ2-7 | once | TRBV6-2/TRBV6-3 | CASRGQLDSYEQYF | TGTGCCAGCAGGGGACAGTTGGATTCCTACGAGCAGTACTTC
. | TRBJ2-1 | . | TRBV20-1 | CSAGLAVSYNEQFF | TGCAGTGCTGGGTTAGCGGTGTCCTACAATGAGCAGTTCTTC
. | TRBJ2-7 | . | TRBV5-1 | CASNEQYF | TGCGCCAGCAACGAGCAGTACTTC
. | TRBJ2-4 | . | TRBV12-3/TRBV12-4 | CASSATEHKNIQYF | TGTGCCAGCAGTGCGACAGAGCACAAAAACATTCAGTACTTC
. | TRBJ2-2 | few | TRBV7-8 | CASCLGETANTGELFF | TGTGCCAGTTGTTTGGGGGAGACCGCGAACACCGGGGAGCTGTTTTTT
. | TRBJ2-1 | few | TRBV12-3/TRBV12-4 | CASRSGLLINNEQFF | TGTGCCAGCAGGTCGGGACTCCTCATTAACAATGAGCAGTTCTTC
TRBD1 | TRBJ2-3 | . | TRBV20-1 | CSARSPTDRGPDTQYF | TGCAGTGCTAGATCCCCCACAGACAGGGGCCCCGATACGCAGTATTTT
. | TRBJ2-3 | . | TRBV10-1 | CASSALGARGTDTQYF | TGCGCCAGCAGTGCCCTGGGGGCGAGGGGCACAGATACGCAGTATTTT
. | TRBJ2-2 | . | TRBV5-1 | CASNGAGRTGELFF | TGCGCCAGCAATGGGGCAGGGCGCACCGGGGAGCTGTTTTTT
. | TRBJ2-7 | few | TRBV29-1 | CSTWEAYEQYF | TGCAGCACCTGGGAGGCGTACGAGCAGTACTTC
TRBD2 | TRBJ2-3 | few | TRBV7-2 | CASSTGTSGVTQYF | TGTGCCAGCAGCACCGGGACTAGCGGAGTTACGCAGTATTTT
. | TRBJ2-2 | many | TRBV7-9 | CASSLASGVPGELFF | TGTGCCAGCAGCTTAGCGTCGGGAGTTCCCGGGGAGCTGTTTTTT
. | TRBJ2-3 | . | TRBV20-1 | CSGRITDTQYF | TGCAGTGGACGGATCACAGATACGCAGTATTTT
TRBD1 | TRBJ1-2 | many | TRBV7-2 | CASSPRTPGTAYGYTF | TGTGCCAGCAGCCCTCGAACTCCCGGGACAGCTTATGGCTACACCTTC
TRBD1 | TRBJ1-2 | few | TRBV27 | CASSLSRQGVYGYTF | TGTGCCAGCAGTTTAAGTCGGCAGGGGGTCTATGGCTACACCTTC
TRBD2 | TRBJ2-1 | . | TRBV10-3 | CAIRASGSKEEQFF | TGTGCCATCAGGGCTAGCGGGAGTAAGGAAGAGCAGTTCTTC
. | TRBJ2-1 | few | TRBV2 | CASGGKEQFF | TGTGCCAGCGGTGGCAAAGAGCAGTTCTTC
. | TRBJ2-7 | few | TRBV21-1 | CASSKTGTSSYEQYF | TGTGCCAGCAGCAAGACAGGGACGAGCTCCTACGAGCAGTACTTC
TRBD1 | TRBJ1-2 | . | TRBV6-4 | CASSEGTGGLWGYTF | TGTGCCAGCAGTGAAGGGACAGGGGGCCTCTGGGGCTACACCTTC
. | TRBJ2-3 | few | TRBV29-1 | CSVNEGTTDTQYF | TGCAGCGTTAACGAGGGGACCACAGATACGCAGTATTTT
TRBD1 | TRBJ1-1 | many | TRBV12-3/TRBV12-4 | CASSFQGANTEAFF | TGTGCCAGCAGTTTTCAGGGGGCAAACACTGAAGCTTTCTTT
. | TRBJ2-5 | few | TRBV20-1 | CSARGRALQETQYF | TGCAGTGCCAGGGGAAGGGCTCTCCAGGAGACCCAGTACTTC
. | TRBJ2-5 | . | TRBV5-1 | CASSLVVGEQETQYF | TGCGCCAGCAGCTTGGTTGTGGGGGAGCAAGAGACCCAGTACTTC
. | TRBJ2-1 | . | TRBV10-3 | CAISEERYNEQFF | TGTGCCATCAGTGAGGAGCGGTACAATGAGCAGTTCTTC
TRBD1 | TRBJ1-5 | few | TRBV5-1 | CASSTGTANQPQHF | TGCGCCAGCAGCACAGGGACAGCCAATCAGCCCCAGCATTTT
. | TRBJ1-5 | . | TRBV7-2 | CASSLWAGANQPQHF | TGTGCCAGCAGCTTATGGGCGGGTGCCAATCAGCCCCAGCATTTT
. | TRBJ2-7 | few | TRBV6-1 | CASSEAVRRVVGGEQYF | TGTGCCAGCAGTGAAGCGGTCAGGCGAGTAGTGGGTGGTGAGCAGTACTTC
TRBD2 | TRBJ2-3 | . | TRBV5-1 | CASSYGTSGGSDTQYF | TGCGCCAGCAGCTACGGGACTAGCGGGGGGTCAGATACGCAGTATTTT
TRBD1 | TRBJ2-1 | few | TRBV28 | CASSPTGQGSGEQFF | TGTGCCAGCAGCCCAACGGGACAGGGTAGTGGTGAGCAGTTCTTC
. | TRBJ2-7 | . | TRBV28 | CATQRQNYEQYF | TGTGCCACCCAGAGACAGAACTACGAGCAGTACTTC
. | TRBJ2-7 | . | TRBV12-3/TRBV12-4 | CASSFDRTPGDEQYF | TGTGCCAGCAGTTTTGATAGGACACCCGGGGACGAGCAGTACTTC
TRBD1 | TRBJ2-5 | many | TRBV7-9 | CASSNRDRELIETQYF | TGTGCCAGCAGCAACCGGGACAGGGAATTGATTGAGACCCAGTACTTC
. | TRBJ2-3 | . | TRBV7-2 | CASSLDRATTDTQYF | TGTGCCAGCAGCTTAGACAGGGCCACCACAGATACGCAGTATTTT
TRBD1 | TRBJ2-1 | few | TRBV24-1 | CATSSNRGSSYNEQFF | TGTGCCACCAGTTCGAACAGGGGGAGCTCCTACAATGAGCAGTTCTTC